The next 26 T cell receptor beta chains were all read from a single sample in a study of blood T cell repertoires in COVID-19. Here immunoSEQ multiplex PCR was the method, and the copy in TCRdb shows in-frame clones only, minus some. The repertoire consists of around 110,000 clones, with 80% to 95% occurring once and the leading ten covering over 1%. The sequenced sample was peripheral blood. The receptors were sampled from a woman in her twenties or thirties with acute or convalescent COVID-19.

The J gene is TRBJ2-3, the V gene TRBV7-2; TRBD2 is a possible D gene (5 bases). Germline loops: CDR1 SGHTA, CDR2 FQGNSA. This CDR3 spans 15 amino acids. V was cut by 1 base and J by 0 bases, with 8 bases left in between. CDR3 in DNA: TGTGCCAGCAGCTTAGAAGCGGCTAGCACAGATACGCAGTATTTT. This encodes CASSLEAASTDTQYF.

The chain carries TRBV19 and TRBJ2-3; a weak D match, TRBD2 (6 bases). Trimming pared 6 bases from V and 3 bases from J, leaving 34 bases between. The V gene's germline CDR1 is LNHDA and CDR2 SQIVND (reference sequence). The CDR3 loop spans 21 amino acids. The CDR3 DNA follows: TGTGCCAGTAGCCGCCAGCCCAGACCAGATCTAGCGCGAGATGGGACAGATACGCAGTATTTT. This codes for CASSRQPRPDLARDGTDTQYF.

V usage is TRBV28 and J usage is TRBJ1-2; 7 nucleotides line up with TRBD1. The CDR3 has 12 residues. With 8 bases clipped from V and 2 bases from J, the junction kept 2 bases outside the gene matches. Germline V CDR1 and CDR2: MDHEN, SYDVKM. This chain's CDR3 is CASLGQNYGYTF. In DNA form, the CDR3 reads TGTGCCAGCCTGGGACAGAACTATGGCTACACCTTC.

This clone was picked up one time. The chain couples TRBV6-6 to TRBJ2-7, with a possible D match to TRBD1 (5 bases). The CDR3 has 13 amino acids. CDR1 MNHNY and CDR2 SVGAGI come from the germline V gene (reference sequence). Trimming left V 2 bases short and J 2 bases short, with 7 bases between. The DNA of the CDR3 is TGTGCCAGCAGTTACATGACAGCCTACGAGCAGTACTTC. Translating gives CASSYMTAYEQYF.

This chain uses TRBV29-1 with TRBJ1-4, with a weak D call TRBD1 (5 bases). The V gene's germline CDR1 is SQVTM and CDR2 ANQGSEA. The CDR3 consists of 12 residues. The CDR3 region is CAVGRMDEKLFF. CDR3 coding DNA: TGCGCTGTGGGGCGGATGGATGAAAAACTGTTTTTT. Combining the CDR3 with reference TRBV29-1 and TRBJ1-4 gives the whole variable domain SAVISQKPSRDICQRGTSLTIQCQVDSQVTMMFWYRQQPGQSLTLIATANQGSEATYESGFVIDKFPISRPNLTFSTLTVSNMSPEDSSIYLCAVGRMDEKLFFGSGTQLSVL.

The J gene is TRBJ2-1, the V gene TRBV7-9, with a weak D call TRBD2 (6 bases). Germline loops: CDR1 SEHNR, CDR2 FQNEAQ (reference sequence). V lost 1 base and J lost 4, with 11 bases in between. This CDR3 is 15 amino acids long. CDR3 residues: CASSLVVAGYNEQFF. In DNA form, the CDR3 reads TGTGCCAGCAGCTTAGTGGTGGCGGGGTACAATGAGCAGTTCTTC.

This rearrangement joins TRBV7-6 to TRBJ2-7; a weak D match, TRBD1 (5 bases). Germline V gene sequence: CDR1 SGHVS, CDR2 FNYEAQ. V was shortened by 4 bases and J by 3 bases, with 13 bases between the two germline ends. This CDR3 is built from 14 residues. This CDR3 reads CASSSWTTNYEQYF. The CDR3, as DNA: TGTGCCAGCAGCTCCTGGACAACTAACTACGAGCAGTACTTC.

Only one count was recorded for this clone. The rearrangement joins TRBV19 to TRBJ2-7; 9 bases are shared with TRBD2. Germline loops: CDR1 LNHDA, CDR2 SQIVND (reference sequence). The length of the CDR3 is 14 residues. J was trimmed by 4 bases and V by 1 base; bases with no gene match: 2. The CDR3: CASSIVAGAYEQYF. Here the CDR3 DNA reads TGTGCCAGTAGTATAGTAGCGGGAGCATACGAGCAGTACTTC.

The J gene is TRBJ1-5, the V gene TRBV7-8, with D possibly being TRBD1 (5 bases). The CDR3 loop spans 16 amino acids. Deletions cut 5 bases from V and 0 bases from J, with 14 bases between. Germline CDR1 and CDR2: SGHVS and FQNEAQ. The CDR3 sequence: CASSRVGGDSNQPQHF. In DNA, the CDR3 is TGTGCCAGCAGCCGAGTGGGGGGGGATAGCAATCAGCCCCAGCATTTT.

This chain uses TRBV9 with TRBJ2-6; no reliable D call. Trimming removed 4 bases from V and 2 bases from J, with 7 bases in between. The CDR3 length is 14 residues. CDR1 is SGDLS, CDR2 YYNGEE, per germline. CDR3 sequence reads: CASSPLTGANVLTF. CDR3 sequence (DNA): TGTGCCAGCAGCCCTCTTACTGGGGCCAACGTCCTGACTTTC.

This sequence joins TRBV7-8 and TRBJ2-5, with D possibly being TRBD2 (6 bases). The ends were cut back, 5 bases at V and 4 bases at J, with 17 bases in the middle. This CDR3 spans 15 amino acids. Per germline, CDR1 SGHVS and CDR2 FQNEAQ. DNA for the CDR3: TGTGCCAGCAGCCGTTCGACGGGGGTCGGAGAGACCCAGTACTTC. Translation gives CASSRSTGVGETQYF.

V usage is TRBV4-3 and J usage is TRBJ2-4; D not resolved. The V gene lost 3 bases and the J gene lost 5 bases, with 20 bases spanning the gap. CDR1 and CDR2 from the germline V gene are LGHNA and YSLEER. CDR3 length: 17 amino acids. The CDR3 DNA follows: TGCGCCAGCAGCCAGACCTCCCTGGAGCCATACCAAAACATTCAGTACTTC. Translation gives CASSQTSLEPYQNIQYF.

The chain combines TRBV10-2 with TRBJ1-2; TRBD1 matches 9 bases. Germline loops: CDR1 WSHSY, CDR2 SAAADI. V lost 3 bases and J lost 6; bases outside the gene matches: 11. CDR3 length: 16 amino acids. CDR3 region: CASSELNRGRGDGYTF. CDR3 sequence (DNA): TGCGCCAGCAGTGAACTAAACAGGGGGCGCGGGGATGGCTACACCTTC.

As DNA, the CDR3 is TGTGCCAGCAGTCGAACACAGAACCTCGGCTATGGCTACACCTTC. It specifies CASSRTQNLGYGYTF. The genes are TRBV6-5 and TRBJ1-2; the D is unclear. Per the germline V gene, CDR1 is MNHEY and CDR2 is SVGAGI. The CDR3 totals 15 residues. The V end was cut by 5 bases, the J end by 4 bases, with 17 bases between.

J is TRBJ1-5 and V is TRBV6-2 or TRBV6-3; TRBD1 agrees at 8 bases. The CDR3 length is 20 residues. V was pared by 5 bases and J by 2 bases, with 20 bases of the junction left unmatched. The V gene's germline CDR1 is MNHEY and CDR2 SVGEGT. CDR3 DNA sequence: TGTGCCAGCAGTCCCTGTTGTGTCGTCAGGGGGCGATGGCGCAATCAGCCCCAGCATTTT. This translates into CASSPCCVVRGRWRNQPQHF.

The V and J genes are TRBV28 and TRBJ1-2; maybe TRBD1 (5 bases). The CDR3 has 13 amino acids. Germline-derived CDR1 and CDR2 are MDHEN and SYDVKM. Trimming cost V 7 bases and J 8 bases, with 17 bases left between them. The CDR3 nucleotides are TGTGCCAGCATCCTAAGCGGGGGGGAGGGCTACACCTTC. Its translation is CASILSGGEGYTF.

The V call is TRBV4-1, the J call TRBJ2-7, with TRBD1 matching 8 bases. Germline V gene lookup returns CDR1 MGHRA and CDR2 YSYEKL. This CDR3 region has 14 residues. The V gene end was trimmed by 6 bases and the J gene end by 6 bases; junction bases not matched to a gene: 10. CDR3: CASSPGDRLGEQYF. In nucleotides, the CDR3 is TGCGCCAGCAGTCCTGGGGACAGGTTGGGCGAGCAGTACTTC.

This clone was recorded a few times. The chain employs TRBV18 and TRBJ2-7, with D possibly matching TRBD2 (5 bases). V lost 3 bases and J lost 2, with 11 bases in between. Germline CDR1 reads KGHSH; CDR2 reads LQKENI. This CDR3 is 14 amino acids long. Here the CDR3 reads CASSPAPGTYEQYF. Written as DNA, the CDR3 is TGTGCCAGCTCACCCGCGCCCGGGACCTACGAGCAGTACTTC.

The DNA of the CDR3 is TGTGCCAGCAGCTTGACAGGGTATGGCTACACCTTC. As protein: CASSLTGYGYTF. The chain joins TRBV11-2 to TRBJ1-2; 7 bases agree with TRBD1. CDR1 is SGHAT and CDR2 is FQNNGV in the germline V gene. The CDR3 length is 12 residues. Germline trimming cut 3 bases from V and 5 bases from J; bases unmatched to any gene: 0.

This clone was detected only a few times. The rearrangement joins TRBV2 to TRBJ2-2, with 10 bases fitting TRBD2. After removal of 4 bases from V and 3 bases from J, the junction contained 8 bases not matched to a gene. Germline CDR1 is SNHLY and CDR2 is FYNNEI. The CDR3 length is 17 residues. CDR3 region: CASSGLAGAPYTGELFF. The CDR3 DNA is TGTGCCAGCAGTGGTCTAGCGGGGGCACCCTACACCGGGGAGCTGTTTTTT.

This chain uses TRBV5-1 with TRBJ1-5; 11 bases line up with TRBD1. This CDR3 is built from 15 residues. Losses at the gene ends were 4 bases for V and 5 bases for J; bases not matched to a gene: 5. The germline CDR1 and CDR2 sequences are SGHRS and YFSETQ. CDR3 in amino acids: CASSEGTGGYQPQHF. The CDR3 region has the DNA TGCGCCAGCAGCGAAGGGACAGGGGGATATCAGCCCCAGCATTTT.

The V gene is TRBV4-3, the J gene TRBJ1-5, with 7 bases aligning to TRBD1. Trimming at V came to 1 base and at J to 5 bases, leaving 2 bases not matched to a gene. The germline CDR1 and CDR2 sequences are LGHNA and YSLEER. The CDR3 covers 14 residues. Here the CDR3 reads CASSQAQGHQPQHF. The CDR3 region has the DNA TGCGCCAGCAGCCAAGCACAGGGGCATCAGCCCCAGCATTTT.

The J gene is TRBJ2-1, the V gene TRBV29-1; 7 bases are a match to TRBD2. The trim removed 4 bases at V and 4 bases at J, leaving 10 bases unmatched. Germline loops: CDR1 SQVTM, CDR2 ANQGSEA. CDR3 length: 15 amino acids. The CDR3 is CSVAVGSGTYNEQFF. CDR3 sequence (DNA): TGCAGCGTTGCCGTTGGAAGCGGGACTTACAATGAGCAGTTCTTC.

Comment on this clone: No DNA is shown, since the ends of the CDR3 on it are uncertain; the CDR3 is the one TCRdb lists. This sequence joins TRBV21-1 and TRBJ1-6; the table gives TRBD1 as D, unverified against the DNA. TRBV21-1 constitutes a pseudogene. A total of 18 residues make up the CDR3, ends included. This chain's CDR3 is CASWGTGIESSYNSPLHF.

The rearrangement joins TRBV9 to TRBJ1-2, with unresolved D. V lost 0 bases, J lost 2 bases, and 8 bases lay in between. The CDR3 length is 14 residues. Germline loops: CDR1 SGDLS, CDR2 YYNGEE. The CDR3 sequence is CASSVEEENYGYTF. The CDR3, as DNA: TGTGCCAGCAGCGTAGAAGAGGAGAACTATGGCTACACCTTC.

This chain joins TRBV5-4 and TRBJ1-2, with D maybe TRBD1 (6 bases). The CDR3 has 12 residues. V was pared by 0 bases and J by 6 bases, with 6 bases between. The V gene's germline CDR1 is SGHNT and CDR2 YYREEE (reference sequence). CDR3 sequence: CASSLEGDGYTF. The CDR3 DNA reads TGTGCCAGCAGCTTGGAGGGGGATGGCTACACCTTC.